The clone carrying this T cell receptor beta chain was detected a few times. Its antigen is as yet unknown. V was shortened by 4 bases and J by 0 bases, with 15 bases between the two germline ends. Germline values: CDR1 MDHEN, CDR2 SYDVKM. The CDR3 contains 16 residues. This specimen comes from a study of vaccination and CD4 T cells after COVID-19. Sequenced with the Oncomine TCR Beta short-read assay was DNA taken from cultured CD4+ T cells. MiXCR, run by TCRdb on the PCR reads, gives a single entry per CDR3 protein. Here the sample spans under 10,000 distinct CDR3 sequences, roughly 19% being singletons. Treatment described: approximately 11-day PBMC culture with coronavirus spike peptide pools or control peptides (ViraFEST assay).

The sequence was collected from a human donor who had recovered from COVID-19. Sample: CD4+ T cells from blood, cultured in vitro, taken after SARS-CoV-2 vaccination. The chain recombines TRBV28 with TRBJ1-1; D is uncertain. The CDR3 spells CASSYPKVVMNTEAFF. CDR3 bases: TGTGCCAGCAGTTATCCTAAGGTAGTGATGAACACTGAAGCTTTCTTT.